These 15 T cell receptor beta chains came from one sample sequenced in a study of blood T cell repertoires in COVID-19. Only in-frame clones appear in the TCRdb table, and some are missing; sequencing was by immunoSEQ multiplex PCR. Of 430,000 or so clones listed, roughly 84% were seen once; the top ten hold 1.4%. What was sequenced was PBMCs or T cells enriched from blood (not recorded which). The origin of the receptors is a woman aged 18-29 years who had been exposed to COVID-19.

The chain joins TRBV6-5 to TRBJ1-1; 8 bases fit TRBD1. Germline CDR1 MNHEY, CDR2 SVGAGI. V shed 2 bases, J shed 1 base, and the junction held 6 bases outside the gene matches. This CDR3 region has 16 residues. CDR3 protein: CASSYGWDRPNTEAFF. DNA of the CDR3: TGTGCCAGCAGTTACGGATGGGACAGGCCGAACACTGAAGCTTTCTTT.

A single count supports this clone. The J gene is TRBJ1-6, the V gene TRBV25-1, with D possibly being TRBD1 (5 bases). V lost 1 base and J 4 bases, leaving 8 bases between the germline ends. CDR1 MGHDK and CDR2 SYGVNS come from the germline V gene. The CDR3 is made up of 15 amino acids. CDR3 region: CASSESGGYNSPLHF. For the CDR3, the DNA is TGTGCCAGCAGTGAATCCGGGGGGTATAATTCACCCCTCCACTTT.

The chain uses TRBV25-1 and TRBJ2-6; 10 bases align to TRBD1. The J segment lost 0 bases and the V segment lost 8 bases, leaving 1 base of the junction unmatched. This CDR3 is 15 amino acids long. CDR1 and CDR2 from the germline V gene are MGHDK and SYGVNS. The CDR3 region has the DNA TGTGCCAGCGGACAGGGGGACTCTGGGGCCAACGTCCTGACTTTC. Amino acid sequence: CASGQGDSGANVLTF.

The V gene is TRBV6-1, the J gene TRBJ2-1, with 12 bases identical to TRBD2. CDR1 and CDR2 (germline): MNHNS, SASEGT. Trimming took 0 bases from V and 1 from J; bases not matched to a gene: 4. The CDR3 sequence is 18 residues long. DNA for the CDR3: TGTGCCAGCAGTGAAGCGGGACTAGCGGGTCCTTCCTACAATGAGCAGTTCTTC. This encodes CASSEAGLAGPSYNEQFF.

This clone was detected only once. The chain recombines TRBV24-1 with TRBJ2-3; 7 bases are shared with TRBD2. Unmatched junction bases numbered 6, after V lost 1 base and J lost 3 bases. The CDR3 has 16 amino acids. Germline CDR1 reads KGHDR; CDR2 reads SFDVKD. Here the CDR3 DNA reads TGTGCCACCAGTGATTTTGGCGGGAGCTATACAGATACGCAGTATTTT. It specifies CATSDFGGSYTDTQYF.

A word on this clone: This specimen includes other DNA sequences encoding the same CDR3. The CDR3 reads CASSGLAVEQYF. In DNA, the CDR3 is TGTGCCAGCAGTGGTCTAGCGGTCGAGCAGTACTTC. V is TRBV2 and J is TRBJ2-7; 7 bases fit TRBD2. The junction had 3 bases not matched to a gene; V was cut back by 4 bases and J by 6 bases. The CDR3 totals 12 residues. The germline CDR1 and CDR2 sequences are SNHLY and FYNNEI.

This chain connects TRBV18 to TRBJ2-7, with 10 nucleotides matching TRBD2. V lost 3 bases, J lost 1 base, and 6 bases stayed unmatched. The CDR3 is 16 amino acids. Germline V gene data show CDR1 as KGHSH and CDR2 as LQKENI. Written as DNA, the CDR3 is TGTGCCAGCTCACCCTATATAGCGGGAGGATCCTACGAGCAGTACTTC. Amino acids: CASSPYIAGGSYEQYF.

This clone is a singleton in its sample. V is TRBV25-1 and J is TRBJ1-4; D is ambiguous. Trimming took off 7 bases at V and 5 bases at J, with 17 bases between the two ends. The length of the CDR3 is 15 residues. From germline, CDR1 is MGHDK and CDR2 SYGVNS. DNA of the CDR3: TGTGCCAGCACACCCTCGCGGTTTGGGAATGAAAAACTGTTTTTT. Translation: CASTPSRFGNEKLFF.

The chain has TRBV29-1 and TRBJ1-4; D remains unclear. V dropped 3 bases and J dropped 0 bases, with 5 bases sitting between them. The germline gives CDR1 SQVTM, CDR2 ANQGSEA. The CDR3 length is 13 residues. CDR3: CSVERATNEKLFF. The DNA for the CDR3 is TGCAGCGTTGAGCGTGCAACTAATGAAAAACTGTTTTTT. The full variable domain, rest sourced from reference TRBV29-1 and TRBJ1-4, is SAVISQKPSRDICQRGTSLTIQCQVDSQVTMMFWYRQQPGQSLTLIATANQGSEATYESGFVIDKFPISRPNLTFSTLTVSNMSPEDSSIYLCSVERATNEKLFFGSGTQLSVL.

The chain recombines TRBV2 with TRBJ1-4; tentative D call: TRBD1 (6 bases). Germline values: CDR1 SNHLY, CDR2 FYNNEI. V was cut by 4 bases and J by 6 bases, with 9 bases left in between. The CDR3 spans 13 residues. The CDR3 is CASSGQDHEKLFF. CDR3 DNA: TGTGCCAGCAGTGGACAGGACCATGAAAAACTGTTTTTT.

The V call is TRBV19, the J call TRBJ2-3; TRBD1 matches at 10 bases. The germline V gene encodes CDR1 LNHDA and CDR2 SQIVND (reference sequence). The ends lost 4 bases at V and 6 bases at J; junction bases unmatched: 10. There are 16 residues in the CDR3. CDR3 DNA: TGTGCCAGTAGTACGGGGACAGGGGCGATAGGGGATACGCAGTATTTT. Protein sequence: CASSTGTGAIGDTQYF.

The CDR3: CASSYREPNSPLHF. For the CDR3, the DNA is TGTGCCAGCAGTTACCGGGAACCTAATTCACCCCTCCACTTT. V and J are TRBV6-5 and TRBJ1-6; D is ambiguous. This CDR3 contains 14 residues. Trimming stripped 2 bases from V and 6 bases from J, with 8 bases between. Germline V gene sequence: CDR1 MNHEY, CDR2 SVGAGI.

V and J are TRBV18 and TRBJ1-2, with TRBD1 matching over 9 bases. J gave up 6 bases and V 6 bases, and 17 bases lay outside the gene matches. The CDR3 consists of 17 residues. CDR1 and CDR2 from the germline V gene are KGHSH and LQKENI. CDR3 in amino acids: CASSPMGQGVNADGYTF. The CDR3 region has the DNA TGTGCCAGCTCCCCTATGGGACAGGGTGTAAACGCGGATGGCTACACCTTC.

This sequence joins TRBV28 and TRBJ1-5; D might be TRBD1 (5 bases). Trimming cost V 3 bases and J 6 bases, with 12 bases left between them. This CDR3 contains 14 residues. Germline CDR1 and CDR2: MDHEN and SYDVKM. CDR3 sequence reads: CASSFPRDSQPQHF. Written as DNA, the CDR3 is TGTGCCAGCAGTTTCCCCAGGGATAGTCAGCCCCAGCATTTT.

J is TRBJ2-1 and V is TRBV7-6; 9 positions match TRBD2. The CDR3 consists of 16 residues. Germline V gene lookup returns CDR1 SGHVS and CDR2 FNYEAQ. Trimming cost V 5 bases and J 5 bases; bases outside gene matches: 10. The CDR3 nucleotides read TGTGCCAGCAGCCCCTCCCGAGCGGGGGGCCACAATGAGCAGTTCTTC. Protein sequence: CASSPSRAGGHNEQFF.